The entry below gives a single T cell receptor (beta chain) sequence along with its context. Its antigen remains unknown. Data came from immunoSEQ multiplex PCR; TCRdb stores just in-frame clones and leaves some out. The sample shows about 130,000 clones, 88% of them seen only once. This record belongs to a study of T cell responses to AZD1222 COVID-19 vaccine. Study conclusions and caveats: As reported, nearly half of all spike-specific TCRs target variant regions that are unmutated. There were repertoire samples only from the period after the peak T cell response.

This CDR3 has 16 residues. V gave up 5 bases and J gave up 9 bases, with 20 bases separating them. The germline gives CDR1 SEHNR, CDR2 FQNEAQ (reference sequence). The rearrangement links TRBV7-9 to TRBJ1-6, with D possibly TRBD1 on 5 matching bases. The sequenced sample was peripheral blood, obtained on day 0 of AZD1222 vaccination. This receptor was identified in an adult in good health. Here the CDR3 DNA reads TGTGCCAGCAGCCCGGGGGGAGGCAGGATGACTTCACCCCTCCACTTT. The encoded protein is CASSPGGGRMTSPLHF.